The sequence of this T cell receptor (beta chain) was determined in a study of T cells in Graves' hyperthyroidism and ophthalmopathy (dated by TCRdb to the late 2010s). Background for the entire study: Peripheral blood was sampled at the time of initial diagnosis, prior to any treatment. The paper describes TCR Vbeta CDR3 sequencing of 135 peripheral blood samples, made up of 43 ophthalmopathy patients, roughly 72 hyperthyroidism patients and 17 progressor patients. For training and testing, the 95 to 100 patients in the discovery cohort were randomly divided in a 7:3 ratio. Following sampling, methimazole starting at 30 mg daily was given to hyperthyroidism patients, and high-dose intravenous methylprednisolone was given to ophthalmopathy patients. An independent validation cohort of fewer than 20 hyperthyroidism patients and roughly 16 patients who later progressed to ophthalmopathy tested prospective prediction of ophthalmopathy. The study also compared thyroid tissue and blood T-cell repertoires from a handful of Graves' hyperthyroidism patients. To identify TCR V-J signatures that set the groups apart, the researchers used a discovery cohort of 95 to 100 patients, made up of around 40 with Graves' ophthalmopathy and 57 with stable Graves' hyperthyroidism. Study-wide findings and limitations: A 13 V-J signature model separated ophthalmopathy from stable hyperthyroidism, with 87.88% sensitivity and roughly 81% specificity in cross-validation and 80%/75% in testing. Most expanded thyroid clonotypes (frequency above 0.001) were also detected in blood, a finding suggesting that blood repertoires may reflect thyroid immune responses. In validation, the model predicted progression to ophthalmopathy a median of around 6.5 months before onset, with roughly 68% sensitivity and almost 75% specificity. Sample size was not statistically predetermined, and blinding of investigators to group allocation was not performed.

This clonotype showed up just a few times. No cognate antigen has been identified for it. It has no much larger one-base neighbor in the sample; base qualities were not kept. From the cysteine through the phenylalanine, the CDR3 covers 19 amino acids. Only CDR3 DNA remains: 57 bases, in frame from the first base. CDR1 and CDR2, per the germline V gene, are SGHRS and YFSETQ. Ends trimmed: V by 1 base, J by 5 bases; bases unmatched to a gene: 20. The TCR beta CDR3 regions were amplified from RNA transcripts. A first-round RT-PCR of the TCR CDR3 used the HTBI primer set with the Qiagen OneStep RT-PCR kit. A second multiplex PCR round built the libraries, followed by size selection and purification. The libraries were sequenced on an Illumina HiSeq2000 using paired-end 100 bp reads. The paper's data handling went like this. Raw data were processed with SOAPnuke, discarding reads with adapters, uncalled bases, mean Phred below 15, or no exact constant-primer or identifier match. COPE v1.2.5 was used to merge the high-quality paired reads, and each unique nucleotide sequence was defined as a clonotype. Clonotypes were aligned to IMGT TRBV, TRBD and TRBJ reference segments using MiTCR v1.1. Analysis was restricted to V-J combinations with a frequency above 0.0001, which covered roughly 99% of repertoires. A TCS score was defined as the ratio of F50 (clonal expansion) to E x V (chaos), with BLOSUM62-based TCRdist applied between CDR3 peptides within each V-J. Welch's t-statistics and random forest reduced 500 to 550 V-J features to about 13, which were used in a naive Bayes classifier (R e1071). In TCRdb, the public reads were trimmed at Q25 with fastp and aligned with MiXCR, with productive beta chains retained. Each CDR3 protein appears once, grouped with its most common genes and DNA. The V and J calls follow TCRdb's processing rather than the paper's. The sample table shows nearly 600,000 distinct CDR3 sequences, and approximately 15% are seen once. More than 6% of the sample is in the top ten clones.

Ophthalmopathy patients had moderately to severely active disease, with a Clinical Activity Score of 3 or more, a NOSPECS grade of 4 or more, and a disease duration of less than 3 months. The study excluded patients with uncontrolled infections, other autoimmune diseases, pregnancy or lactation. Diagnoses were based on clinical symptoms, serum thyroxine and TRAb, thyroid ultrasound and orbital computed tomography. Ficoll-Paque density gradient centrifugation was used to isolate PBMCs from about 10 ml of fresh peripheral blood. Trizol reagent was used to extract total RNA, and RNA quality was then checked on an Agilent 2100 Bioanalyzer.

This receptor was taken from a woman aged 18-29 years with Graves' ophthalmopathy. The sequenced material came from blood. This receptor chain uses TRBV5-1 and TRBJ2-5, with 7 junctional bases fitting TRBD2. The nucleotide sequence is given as TGCGCCAGCAGCTTGTACCCTATCGACGCAGCCCTGGGGGGGGAGACCCAGTACTTC. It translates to CASSLYPIDAALGGETQYF.